These 4 T cell receptor beta chains share one sample of origin, sequenced in a study of cytomegalovirus exposure and HLA in healthy donors. Assay used: immunoSEQ multiplex PCR; TCRdb lists only in-frame clones, some missing. The table includes some 120,000 clones, approximately 94% detected once. Specimen: PBMCs. The receptors originated from a woman younger than 30 in good health and CMV-seronegative.

The V call is TRBV25-1, the J call TRBJ1-1; 10 bases fit TRBD1. The CDR3 loop spans 13 amino acids. With 6 bases clipped from V and 5 bases from J, the junction kept 3 bases outside the gene matches. Germline lookup yields CDR1 MGHDK and CDR2 SYGVNS. The CDR3 protein is CASRGQGWTEAFF. DNA of the CDR3: TGTGCCAGCAGGGGACAGGGGTGGACTGAAGCTTTCTTT.

This sequence joins TRBV21-1 and TRBJ2-7; the D segment call TRBD2 is taken from the table without a DNA check. TRBV21-1 is noted as a pseudogene. The CDR3 is made up of 12 amino acids. This CDR3 is CASAGYSYEQYF. As DNA, the CDR3 is TGTGCCTCTGCGGGTTACTCCTACGAGCAGTACTTC.

This clone was seen only once. This chain connects TRBV28 to TRBJ1-6, with 8 bases matching TRBD1. The CDR3 spans 15 residues. The V segment lost 7 bases and the J segment 6 bases; nucleotides outside the gene matches: 8. The germline CDR1 and CDR2 sequences are MDHEN and SYDVKM. Written as DNA, the CDR3 is TGTGCCAGCACAACCGGACAGGGCGGTAATTCACCCCTCCACTTT. The encoded protein is CASTTGQGGNSPLHF.

This chain connects TRBV5-1 to TRBJ2-6, with D possibly being TRBD1 (5 bases). This CDR3 comprises 17 residues. Germline V gene lookup returns CDR1 SGHRS and CDR2 YFSETQ. V shed 0 bases and J shed 0 bases, with 10 bases lying between them. The chain's CDR3 is CASSLVAGNSGANVLTF. CDR3 in DNA: TGCGCCAGCAGCTTGGTTGCAGGGAACTCTGGGGCCAACGTCCTGACTTTC.